This T cell receptor (beta chain) was sequenced for a study of monozygotic twins with cystic fibrosis. General observations from the study: Low clonality (median around 0.0096) suggested a mostly naive repertoire.

Losses at the gene ends were 6 bases for V and 1 base for J; bases not matched to a gene: 15. Germline V gene data show CDR1 as GTSNPN and CDR2 as SVGIG (reference sequence). This CDR3 comprises 17 residues. Assay: immunoSEQ multiplex PCR; the TCRdb copy retains only in-frame clones and omits some. The table has tens of thousands of clones, under 70% seen once; the top ten hold 0.75% to 0.85%. Of note for this clone: What it recognizes is unknown.

The rearrangement links TRBV30 to TRBJ2-5, with 9 bases identical to TRBD2. This TCR was recovered from a girl between 5 and 17 years old with cystic fibrosis. The sequenced sample consisted of blood. CDR3 nucleotide sequence: TGTGCCTGCCACCGCCAGGGTAGCGGGAGCTCCCAAGAGACCCAGTACTTC. Its protein is CACHRQGSGSSQETQYF.